These T cell receptor beta chains were read from a single sample in a study of B cell selection in AIRE deficiency. Method: immunoSEQ multiplex PCR; TCRdb's copy keeps in-frame clones and lacks some. Of about 24,000 clones listed, approximately 96% are singletons. Sequencing input: CD4+CD127+ conventional T cells sorted from PBMCs. Receptors were obtained from a human donor in good health. CDR3s include the opening cysteine and the closing phenylalanine or tryptophan. The D gene is left open where the match is weak. Rows give clone size only sometimes, using once, few, many, or a class for an expanded clone.

D gene: TRBD1
clone size: -
J gene: TRBJ2-4
V gene: TRBV6-1
CDR3 DNA: TGTGCCAGCAGTGGCAACAGGGGCTTAAACATTCAGTACTTC
CDR3 protein: CASSGNRGLNIQYF

D gene: -
clone size: -
J gene: TRBJ2-2
V gene: TRBV28
CDR3 DNA: TGTGCCAGCAGTTCCCGCCCGGGGGCGAAGGGAGGGGGCGGGGAGCTGTTTTTT
CDR3 protein: CASSSRPGAKGGGGELFF

D gene: -
clone size: -
J gene: TRBJ1-2
V gene: TRBV29-1
CDR3 DNA: TGCAGCGTTGATCTCGAGGGCCCAACTAACTATGGCTACACCTTC
CDR3 protein: CSVDLEGPTNYGYTF

D gene: -
clone size: -
J gene: TRBJ2-5
V gene: TRBV5-1
CDR3 DNA: TGCGCCAGCAGCTGGGGTGAGGGGGGCGCAGAGACCCAGTACTTC
CDR3 protein: CASSWGEGGAETQYF

D gene: -
clone size: -
J gene: TRBJ1-1
V gene: TRBV12-5
CDR3 DNA: TGTGCTAGTGGCCCTCTCACTGAAGCTTTCTTT
CDR3 protein: CASGPLTEAFF

D gene: TRBD2
clone size: once
J gene: TRBJ2-3
V gene: TRBV9
CDR3 DNA: TGTGCCAGCAGCTCGCTAGCGGGGGTCCTCTCAGATACGCAGTATTTT
CDR3 protein: CASSSLAGVLSDTQYF

D gene: TRBD2
clone size: -
J gene: TRBJ2-2
V gene: TRBV7-2
CDR3 DNA: TGTGCCAGCAGCTTAAGGCCTAGCGGGACCGGGGAGCTGTTTTTT
CDR3 protein: CASSLRPSGTGELFF

D gene: -
clone size: -
J gene: TRBJ2-7
V gene: TRBV2
CDR3 DNA: TGTGCCAGCAGTGAAGGGTACTCAAGCTCCTACGAGCAGTACTTC
CDR3 protein: CASSEGYSSSYEQYF

D gene: -
clone size: -
J gene: TRBJ1-2
V gene: TRBV19
CDR3 DNA: TGTGCCAGTAGTCTCGGACGGATCTATGGCTACACCTTC
CDR3 protein: CASSLGRIYGYTF

D gene: -
clone size: -
J gene: TRBJ2-5
V gene: TRBV9
CDR3 DNA: TGTGCCAGCAGCGCATTACAGGGTTTCGGAGAGACCCAGTACTTC
CDR3 protein: CASSALQGFGETQYF

D gene: TRBD2
clone size: -
J gene: TRBJ2-1
V gene: TRBV9
CDR3 DNA: TGTGCCAGCAGCGCCCGGACTAGGGGCGATGAGCAGTTCTTC
CDR3 protein: CASSARTRGDEQFF

D gene: TRBD2
clone size: -
J gene: TRBJ2-3
V gene: TRBV9
CDR3 DNA: TGTGCCAGCAGCGTAGTTAGCGGGGGGTCAGATACGCAGTATTTT
CDR3 protein: CASSVVSGGSDTQYF

D gene: TRBD1
clone size: once
J gene: TRBJ2-3
V gene: TRBV5-6
CDR3 DNA: TGTGCCAGCAGCACTGGAGGACAGGACACAGATACGCAGTATTTT
CDR3 protein: CASSTGGQDTDTQYF

D gene: TRBD1
clone size: once
J gene: TRBJ2-7
V gene: TRBV28
CDR3 DNA: TGTGCCAGCAGTTTAGTGGGGACAGGGACCGAGCAGTACTTC
CDR3 protein: CASSLVGTGTEQYF

D gene: -
clone size: -
J gene: TRBJ2-3
V gene: TRBV19
CDR3 DNA: TGTGCCAGTAGTCCCCGACAGGTCACAGATACGCAGTATTTT
CDR3 protein: CASSPRQVTDTQYF

D gene: TRBD1
clone size: once
J gene: TRBJ1-6
V gene: TRBV7-8
CDR3 DNA: TGTGCCAGCAGCCCCCCCCACAGGGGGCGAAATTCACCCCTCCACTTT
CDR3 protein: CASSPPHRGRNSPLHF

D gene: TRBD1
clone size: once
J gene: TRBJ2-1
V gene: TRBV29-1
CDR3 DNA: TGCAGCGCACGGACAGGGTATAACAATGAGCAGTTCTTC
CDR3 protein: CSARTGYNNEQFF

D gene: TRBD1
clone size: -
J gene: TRBJ1-5
V gene: TRBV10-2
CDR3 DNA: TGCGCCAGCAGTGAGAGCAGGGGGGTCTCTAGCAATCAGCCCCAGCATTTT
CDR3 protein: CASSESRGVSSNQPQHF

D gene: -
clone size: -
J gene: TRBJ1-2
V gene: TRBV5-1
CDR3 DNA: TGCGCCAGCTGGAGTTGGTATGGCTACACCTTC
CDR3 protein: CASWSWYGYTF

D gene: TRBD1
clone size: -
J gene: TRBJ1-4
V gene: TRBV7-9
CDR3 DNA: TGTGCCAGCAGCAGGGACAGGGGAAATGAAAAACTGTTTTTT
CDR3 protein: CASSRDRGNEKLFF

D gene: -
clone size: few
J gene: TRBJ2-3
V gene: TRBV27
CDR3 DNA: TGTGCCAGCAGTTTTGGCAGGGGGGAAGATACGCAGTATTTT
CDR3 protein: CASSFGRGEDTQYF

D gene: -
clone size: -
J gene: TRBJ1-2
V gene: TRBV6-1
CDR3 DNA: TGTGCCAGCAGTGTCCCTCCGGGGCTTGGCTACACCTTC
CDR3 protein: CASSVPPGLGYTF

D gene: -
clone size: -
J gene: TRBJ2-7
V gene: TRBV11-2
CDR3 DNA: TGTGCCAGCAGCTTAAGCTCCTACGAGCAGTACTTC
CDR3 protein: CASSLSSYEQYF

D gene: -
clone size: -
J gene: TRBJ1-4
V gene: TRBV19
CDR3 DNA: TGTGCCAGTAGTATCCAGGCAGTTAGAAATGAAAAACTGTTTTTT
CDR3 protein: CASSIQAVRNEKLFF

D gene: -
clone size: -
J gene: TRBJ1-3
V gene: TRBV27
CDR3 DNA: TGTGCCAGCAGTTTTTCCGGCGGACAGAGCTCTGGAAACACCATATATTTT
CDR3 protein: CASSFSGGQSSGNTIYF

D gene: TRBD2
clone size: -
J gene: TRBJ2-7
V gene: TRBV7-2
CDR3 DNA: TGTGCCAGCAGCTTAGAGCGGGGGGCCGTCTACGAGCAGTACTTC
CDR3 protein: CASSLERGAVYEQYF

D gene: TRBD1
clone size: -
J gene: TRBJ1-1
V gene: TRBV5-1
CDR3 DNA: TGCGCCAGCAGCGTGCGACAGGGGAAGAACACTGAAGCTTTCTTT
CDR3 protein: CASSVRQGKNTEAFF

D gene: -
clone size: -
J gene: TRBJ1-1
V gene: TRBV7-9
CDR3 DNA: TGTGCCAGCAGATTCAACGAGAACACTGAAGCTTTCTTT
CDR3 protein: CASRFNENTEAFF

D gene: -
clone size: -
J gene: TRBJ1-2
V gene: TRBV28
CDR3 DNA: TGTGCCAGCAGTTTAGGAGGGGACTATGGCTACACCTTC
CDR3 protein: CASSLGGDYGYTF